The present TCR beta chain was sequenced within a study of blood T cell repertoires in COVID-19. The overall study: T cells, B-cell-depleted T cells, or PBMCs provided the cDNA or gDNA that served as material.

This CDR3 contains 15 residues. The V gene's germline CDR1 is LGHDT and CDR2 YNNKEL (reference sequence). After removal of 4 bases from V and 10 bases from J, the junction contained 8 bases not matched to a gene. Original data processing: Reference gene primer amplification in the assay estimated nucleated cell counts. Assay used: immunoSEQ multiplex PCR; TCRdb lists only in-frame clones, some missing. V and J calls and clone size come straight from that table; D and trimming were deduced from the DNA. There are a few hundred thousand clones in the sample; around 85% occur only once, and around 4% lies in the top ten.

The chain uses TRBV3-1 (or the pseudogene TRBV3-2) and TRBJ1-6, with 9 bases that match TRBD1. The TCR was taken from a woman aged 50 to 60 with active or convalescent COVID-19. The sequencing sample was made of peripheral blood. The CDR3: CASSPWDREDSPLHF. CDR3 sequence (DNA): TGTGCCAGCAGCCCCTGGGACAGGGAGGACTCACCCCTCCACTTT.